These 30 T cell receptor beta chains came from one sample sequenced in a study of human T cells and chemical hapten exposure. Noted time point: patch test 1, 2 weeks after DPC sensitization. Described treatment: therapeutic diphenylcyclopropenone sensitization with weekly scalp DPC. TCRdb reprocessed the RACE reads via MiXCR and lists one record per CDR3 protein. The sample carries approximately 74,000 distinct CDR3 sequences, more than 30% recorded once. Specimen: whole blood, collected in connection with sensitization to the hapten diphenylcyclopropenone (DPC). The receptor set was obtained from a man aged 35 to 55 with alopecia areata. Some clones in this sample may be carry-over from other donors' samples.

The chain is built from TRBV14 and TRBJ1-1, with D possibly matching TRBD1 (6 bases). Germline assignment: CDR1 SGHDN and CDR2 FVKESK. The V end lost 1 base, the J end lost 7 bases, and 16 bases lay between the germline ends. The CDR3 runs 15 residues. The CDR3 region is CASSQVVGGDNEAFF. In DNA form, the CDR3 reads TGTGCCAGCAGCCAAGTGGTAGGGGGGGACAATGAAGCTTTCTTT.

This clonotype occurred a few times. For the CDR3, the DNA is TGCGCCAGCAGTGAGTCGGGGGGCACAGATACGCAGTATTTT. It specifies CASSESGGTDTQYF. The gene calls are TRBV10-1 and TRBJ2-3; tentatively, D is TRBD1 or TRBD2 (5 bases each). The germline CDR1 and CDR2 sequences are WNHNN and SYGVQD (reference sequence). The CDR3 is made up of 14 amino acids. V was clipped by 0 bases and J by 1 base, with 5 bases between them.

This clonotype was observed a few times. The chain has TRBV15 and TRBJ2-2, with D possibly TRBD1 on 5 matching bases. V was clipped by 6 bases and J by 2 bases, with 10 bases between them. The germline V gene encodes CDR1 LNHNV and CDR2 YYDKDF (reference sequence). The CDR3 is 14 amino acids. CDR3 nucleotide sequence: TGTGCCACCAGTCCTGACAGAAACACCGGGGAGCTGTTTTTT. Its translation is CATSPDRNTGELFF. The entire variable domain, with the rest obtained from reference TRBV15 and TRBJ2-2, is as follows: DAMVIQNPRYQVTQFGKPVTLSCSQTLNHNVMYWYQQKSSQAPKLLFHYYDKDFNNEADTPDNFQSRRPNTSFCFLDIRSPGLGDTAMYLCATSPDRNTGELFFGEGSRLTVL.

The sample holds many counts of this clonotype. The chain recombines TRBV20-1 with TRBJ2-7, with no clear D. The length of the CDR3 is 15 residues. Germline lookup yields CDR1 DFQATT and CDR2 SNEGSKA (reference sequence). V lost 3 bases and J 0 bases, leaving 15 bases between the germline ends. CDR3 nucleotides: TGCAGTGCTAGGAGAGCTGACACAGCCTCCTACGAGCAGTACTTC. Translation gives CSARRADTASYEQYF.

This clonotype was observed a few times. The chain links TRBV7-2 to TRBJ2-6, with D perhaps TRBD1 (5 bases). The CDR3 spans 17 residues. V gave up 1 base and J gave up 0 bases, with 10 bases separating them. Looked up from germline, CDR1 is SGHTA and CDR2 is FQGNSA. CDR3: CASSLEGPNSGANVLTF. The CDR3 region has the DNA TGTGCCAGCAGCTTAGAGGGGCCTAACTCTGGGGCCAACGTCCTGACTTTC.

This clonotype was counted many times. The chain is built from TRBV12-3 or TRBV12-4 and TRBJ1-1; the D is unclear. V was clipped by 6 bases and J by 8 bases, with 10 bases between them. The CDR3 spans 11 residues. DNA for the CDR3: TGTGCCAGCAGAAAAATGCAGGAAGCTTTCTTT. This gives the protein CASRKMQEAFF.

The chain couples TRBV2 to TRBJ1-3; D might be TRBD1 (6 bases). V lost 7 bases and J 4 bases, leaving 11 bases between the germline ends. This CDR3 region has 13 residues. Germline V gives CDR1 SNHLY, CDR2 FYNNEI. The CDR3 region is CASNKGEGNTIYF. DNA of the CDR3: TGTGCCAGCAACAAGGGGGAAGGAAACACCATATATTTT.

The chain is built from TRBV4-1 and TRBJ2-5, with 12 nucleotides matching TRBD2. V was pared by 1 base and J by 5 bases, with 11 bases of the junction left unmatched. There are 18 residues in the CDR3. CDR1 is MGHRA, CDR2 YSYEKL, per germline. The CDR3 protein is CASSQALLAGGPGETQYF. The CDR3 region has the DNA TGCGCCAGCAGCCAAGCCTTGCTAGCGGGAGGGCCGGGTGAGACCCAGTACTTC.

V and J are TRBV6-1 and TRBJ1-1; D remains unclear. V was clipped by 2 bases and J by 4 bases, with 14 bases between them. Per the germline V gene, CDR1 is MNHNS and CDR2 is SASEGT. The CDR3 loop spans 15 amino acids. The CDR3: CASSEIISVGTEAFF. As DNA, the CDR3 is TGTGCCAGCAGTGAAATAATAAGTGTGGGCACTGAAGCTTTCTTT.

CDR3 protein: CSVGTGVVEKLFF. The CDR3 DNA reads TGCAGCGTTGGGACAGGGGTCGTTGAAAAACTGTTTTTT. V is TRBV29-1 and J is TRBJ1-4; 9 bases line up with TRBD1. The germline CDR1 and CDR2 sequences are SQVTM and ANQGSEA. V lost 4 bases, J lost 7 bases, and 4 bases stayed unmatched. This CDR3 is 13 amino acids long. Together with reference TRBV29-1 and TRBJ1-4, the CDR3 gives the full variable domain: SAVISQKPSRDICQRGTSLTIQCQVDSQVTMMFWYRQQPGQSLTLIATANQGSEATYESGFVIDKFPISRPNLTFSTLTVSNMSPEDSSIYLCSVGTGVVEKLFFGSGTQLSVL.

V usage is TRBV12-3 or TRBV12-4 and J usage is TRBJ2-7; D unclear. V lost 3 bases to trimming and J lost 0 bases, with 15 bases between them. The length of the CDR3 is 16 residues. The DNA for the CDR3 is TGTGCCAGCAGTTTGGCCCGGACCCAACACTCCTACGAGCAGTACTTC. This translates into CASSLARTQHSYEQYF.

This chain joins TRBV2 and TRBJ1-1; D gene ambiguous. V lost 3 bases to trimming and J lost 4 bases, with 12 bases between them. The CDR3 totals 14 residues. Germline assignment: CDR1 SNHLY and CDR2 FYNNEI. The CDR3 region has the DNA TGTGCCAGCAGTGATTTGACGGGCGGCACTGAAGCTTTCTTT. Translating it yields CASSDLTGGTEAFF. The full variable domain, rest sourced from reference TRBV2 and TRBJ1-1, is EPEVTQTPSHQVTQMGQEVILRCVPISNHLYFYWYRQILGQKVEFLVSFYNNEISEKSEIFDDQFSVERPDGSNFTLKIRSTKLEDSAMYFCASSDLTGGTEAFFGQGTRLTVV.

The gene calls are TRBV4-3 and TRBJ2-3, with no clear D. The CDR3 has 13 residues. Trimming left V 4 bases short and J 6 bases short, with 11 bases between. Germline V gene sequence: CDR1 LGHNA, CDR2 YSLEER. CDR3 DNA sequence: TGCGCCAGCAGCCCCACGTTACGGGATACGCAGTATTTT. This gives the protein CASSPTLRDTQYF.

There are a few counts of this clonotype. The CDR3 spells CASSIDFGEARYNEQFF. The CDR3 DNA follows: TGTGCCAGTAGTATAGATTTTGGGGAGGCCCGCTACAATGAGCAGTTCTTC. V gene TRBV19 combines with J gene TRBJ2-1, with D perhaps TRBD2 (6 bases). The CDR3 extends over 17 amino acids. Trimming cost V 0 bases and J 3 bases, with 15 bases left between them. Germline CDR1 reads LNHDA; CDR2 reads SQIVND (reference sequence).

The CDR3 DNA reads as TGCAGTGCTAGTGGGGGAAATCAGCCCCAGCATTTT. Its protein is CSASGGNQPQHF. The chain couples TRBV20-1 to TRBJ1-5; TRBD1 might be the D (5 bases). This CDR3 has 12 residues. CDR1 is DFQATT and CDR2 is SNEGSKA in the germline V gene (reference sequence). With 3 bases removed from V and 4 bases from J, the gap between germline ends came to 7 bases.

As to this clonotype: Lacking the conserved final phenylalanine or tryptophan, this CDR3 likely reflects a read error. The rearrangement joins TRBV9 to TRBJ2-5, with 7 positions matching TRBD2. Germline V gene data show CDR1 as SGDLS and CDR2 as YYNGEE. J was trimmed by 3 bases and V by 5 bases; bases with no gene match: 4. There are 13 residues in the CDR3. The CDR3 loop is CASSTLAEETQYL. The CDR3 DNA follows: TGTGCCAGCAGTACGCTAGCGGAAGAGACCCAGTACCTC.

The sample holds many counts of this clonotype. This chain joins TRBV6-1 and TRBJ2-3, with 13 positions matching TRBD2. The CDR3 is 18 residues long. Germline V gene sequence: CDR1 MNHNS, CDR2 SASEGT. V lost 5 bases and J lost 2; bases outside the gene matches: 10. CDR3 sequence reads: CASSTVPGLAGITDTQYF. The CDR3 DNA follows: TGTGCCAGCAGTACAGTCCCGGGACTAGCGGGGATCACAGATACGCAGTATTTT.

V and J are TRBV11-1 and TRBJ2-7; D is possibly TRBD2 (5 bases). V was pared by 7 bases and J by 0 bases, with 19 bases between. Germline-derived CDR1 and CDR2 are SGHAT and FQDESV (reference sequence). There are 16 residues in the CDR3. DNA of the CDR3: TGTGCCAGCACCCGATCGCCGGGGTCCTCCTCCTACGAGCAGTACTTC. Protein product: CASTRSPGSSSYEQYF.

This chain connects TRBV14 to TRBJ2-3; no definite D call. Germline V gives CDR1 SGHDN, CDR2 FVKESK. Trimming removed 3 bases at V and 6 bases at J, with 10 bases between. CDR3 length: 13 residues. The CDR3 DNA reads TGTGCCAGCAGCCACCCGCTCGAGGATACGCAGTATTTT. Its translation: CASSHPLEDTQYF.

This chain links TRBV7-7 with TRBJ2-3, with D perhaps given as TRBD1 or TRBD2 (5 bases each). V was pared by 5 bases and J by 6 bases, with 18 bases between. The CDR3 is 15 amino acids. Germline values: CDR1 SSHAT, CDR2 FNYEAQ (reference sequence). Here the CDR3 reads CASSHGTTEGDTQYF. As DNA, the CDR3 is TGTGCCAGCAGCCACGGGACCACAGAAGGGGATACGCAGTATTTT.

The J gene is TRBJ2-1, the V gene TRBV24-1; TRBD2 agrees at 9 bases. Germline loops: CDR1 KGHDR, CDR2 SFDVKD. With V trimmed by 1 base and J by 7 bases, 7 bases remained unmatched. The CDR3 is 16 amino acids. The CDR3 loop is CATSDLKRGAGNEQFF. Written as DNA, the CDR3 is TGTGCCACCAGTGATTTAAAGCGGGGGGCCGGGAATGAGCAGTTCTTC.

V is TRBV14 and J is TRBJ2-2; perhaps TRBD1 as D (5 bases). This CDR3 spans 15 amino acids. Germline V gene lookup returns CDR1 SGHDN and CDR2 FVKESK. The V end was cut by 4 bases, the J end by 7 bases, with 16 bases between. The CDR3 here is CASSPRIRQFGELFF. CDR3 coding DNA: TGTGCCAGCAGCCCGCGAATCAGACAGTTCGGGGAGCTGTTTTTT.

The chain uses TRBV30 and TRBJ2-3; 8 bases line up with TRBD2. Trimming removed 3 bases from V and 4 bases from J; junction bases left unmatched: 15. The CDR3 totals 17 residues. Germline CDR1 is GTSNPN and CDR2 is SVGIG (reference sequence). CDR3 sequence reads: CAWSREGWAAGPDTQYF. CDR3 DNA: TGTGCCTGGAGCCGGGAGGGGTGGGCGGCCGGGCCAGATACGCAGTATTTT.

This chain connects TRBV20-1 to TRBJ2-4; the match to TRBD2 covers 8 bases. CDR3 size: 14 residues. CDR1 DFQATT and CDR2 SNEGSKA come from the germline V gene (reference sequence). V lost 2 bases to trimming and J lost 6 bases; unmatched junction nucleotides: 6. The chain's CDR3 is CSARPRAGVNIQYF. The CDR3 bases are TGCAGTGCTAGACCCAGAGCGGGAGTAAACATTCAGTACTTC.

CDR3 nucleotides: TGCAGTGCTAGAGATGGGGGGAACACCGGGGAGCTGTTTTTT. Protein product: CSARDGGNTGELFF. V usage is TRBV20-1 and J usage is TRBJ2-2; TRBD1 or TRBD2 may be the D gene (5 bases each). The CDR3 has 14 residues. CDR1 is DFQATT and CDR2 is SNEGSKA in the germline V gene (reference sequence). Trimming left V 0 bases short and J 1 base short, with 6 bases between.

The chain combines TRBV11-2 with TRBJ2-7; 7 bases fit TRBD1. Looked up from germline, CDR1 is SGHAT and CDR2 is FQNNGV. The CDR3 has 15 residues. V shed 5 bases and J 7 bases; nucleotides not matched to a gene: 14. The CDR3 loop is CASSLYRDRAGEQYF. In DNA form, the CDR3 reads TGTGCCAGCAGCCTTTACCGGGACAGAGCAGGGGAGCAGTACTTC. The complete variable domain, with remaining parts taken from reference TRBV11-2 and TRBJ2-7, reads EAGVAQSPRYKIIEKRQSVAFWCNPISGHATLYWYQQILGQGPKLLIQFQNNGVVDDSQLPKDRFSAERLKGVDSTLKIQPAKLEDSAVYLCASSLYRDRAGEQYFGPGTRLTVT.

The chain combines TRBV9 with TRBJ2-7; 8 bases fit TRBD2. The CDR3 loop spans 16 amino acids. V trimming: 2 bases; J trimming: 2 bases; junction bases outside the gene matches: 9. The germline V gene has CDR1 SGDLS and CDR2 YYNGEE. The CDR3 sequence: CASSVGGTGLAYEQYF. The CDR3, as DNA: TGTGCCAGCAGCGTGGGGGGAACGGGACTAGCCTACGAGCAGTACTTC. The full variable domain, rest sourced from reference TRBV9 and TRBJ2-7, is DSGVTQTPKHLITATGQRVTLRCSPRSGDLSVYWYQQSLDQGLQFLIQYYNGEERAKGNILERFSAQQFPDLHSELNLSSLELGDSALYFCASSVGGTGLAYEQYFGPGTRLTVT.

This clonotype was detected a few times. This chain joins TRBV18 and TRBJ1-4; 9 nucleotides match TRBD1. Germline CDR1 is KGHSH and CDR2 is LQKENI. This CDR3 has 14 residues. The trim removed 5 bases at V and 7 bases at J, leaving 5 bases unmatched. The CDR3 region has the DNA TGTGCCAGCTCAACGGACAGGGGTTTTGAAAAACTGTTTTTT. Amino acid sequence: CASSTDRGFEKLFF. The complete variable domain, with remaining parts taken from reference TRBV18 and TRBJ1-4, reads NAGVMQNPRHLVRRRGQEARLRCSPMKGHSHVYWYRQLPEEGLKFMVYLQKENIIDESGMPKERFSAEFPKEGPSILRIQQVVRGDSAAYFCASSTDRGFEKLFFGSGTQLSVL.

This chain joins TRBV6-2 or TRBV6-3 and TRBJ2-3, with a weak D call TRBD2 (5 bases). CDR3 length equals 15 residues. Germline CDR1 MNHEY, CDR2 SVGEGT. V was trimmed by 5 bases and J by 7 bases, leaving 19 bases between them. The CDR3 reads CASSHFTLSANTQYF. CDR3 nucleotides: TGTGCCAGCAGTCACTTCACACTTAGCGCGAATACGCAGTATTTT.

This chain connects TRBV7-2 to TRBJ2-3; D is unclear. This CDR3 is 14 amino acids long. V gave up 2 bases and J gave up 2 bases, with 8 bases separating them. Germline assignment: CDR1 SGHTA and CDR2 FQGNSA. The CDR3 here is CASSLQGDTDTQYF. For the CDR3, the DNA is TGTGCCAGCAGCTTACAAGGAGACACAGATACGCAGTATTTT.